This T cell receptor beta chain originates from a study of blood T cells in healthy people across ages. V was cut by 5 bases and J by 5 bases, with 19 bases left in between. There are 16 residues in the CDR3. CDR1 is ENHRY and CDR2 is SYGVKD in the germline V gene. Investigators took about 9.2 milliliters of peripheral blood from every donor. Extraction of total RNA produced a minimum of 5 micrograms from each sample. With a J-beta primer mix and a sample-barcoded 5' primer, a second PCR ran about 6 to 11 cycles. TCRdb passed the 5' RACE reads through MiXCR, listing each CDR3 protein once. The sample contains hundreds of thousands of distinct CDR3 sequences, 58% of which appear only once.

The chain combines TRBV10-3 with TRBJ2-1; the D gene is possibly TRBD2 (7 bases). Sequenced: blood. The sequence derives from a man aged 30-40 years in good health. The CDR3 DNA sequence: TGTGCCATCAGTACCAGAGGCGGGGGCTCACACAATGAGCAGTTCTTC. Translated: CAISTRGGGSHNEQFF.